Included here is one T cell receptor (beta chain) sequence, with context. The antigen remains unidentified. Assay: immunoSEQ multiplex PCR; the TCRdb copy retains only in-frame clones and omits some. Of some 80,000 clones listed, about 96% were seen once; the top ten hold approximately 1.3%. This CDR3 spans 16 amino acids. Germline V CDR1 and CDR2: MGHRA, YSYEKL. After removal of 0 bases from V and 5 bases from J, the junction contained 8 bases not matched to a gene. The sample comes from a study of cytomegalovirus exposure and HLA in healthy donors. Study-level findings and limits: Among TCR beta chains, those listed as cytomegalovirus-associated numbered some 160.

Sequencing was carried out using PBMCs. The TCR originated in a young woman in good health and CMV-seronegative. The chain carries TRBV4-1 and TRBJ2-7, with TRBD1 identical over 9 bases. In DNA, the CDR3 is TGCGCCAGCAGCCAAGATAGGGGGACAGGGAACAACGAGCAGTACTTC. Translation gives CASSQDRGTGNNEQYF.